These T cell receptor beta chains were read from a single sample in a study of cytomegalovirus exposure and HLA in healthy donors. Using immunoSEQ multiplex PCR, the repertoire was profiled, and TCRdb retains in-frame clones only, with some absent. This sample's clone table lists 40,000 to 60,000 clones. Sample: PBMCs. All receptors derive from a female donor in good health and CMV-seronegative. Each CDR3 is given with its conserved first and last residue. D genes are given only for firm matches.

v_call: TRBV19; j_call: TRBJ2-7; d_call: .; cdr3_nt: TGTGCCAGTAGTGGTGGAATGGACAGCCGAGCCTACGAGCAGTACTTC; cdr3_aa: CASSGGMDSRAYEQYF
v_call: TRBV14; j_call: TRBJ1-1; d_call: .; cdr3_nt: TGTGCCAGCAGCCAAGCTGGGCGGGGGGCGGCTTTCTTT; cdr3_aa: CASSQAGRGAAFF
v_call: TRBV29-1; j_call: TRBJ2-2; d_call: TRBD2; cdr3_nt: TGCAGCGTGGGGTTGACTAGCAGTACCACCGGGGAGCTGTTTTTT; cdr3_aa: CSVGLTSSTTGELFF
v_call: TRBV5-1; j_call: TRBJ2-7; d_call: TRBD2; cdr3_nt: TGCGCCAGCAGCTTGGAGATGGCTAGCGGGAGCAACGAGCAGTACTTC; cdr3_aa: CASSLEMASGSNEQYF
v_call: TRBV5-4; j_call: TRBJ1-2; d_call: TRBD1; cdr3_nt: TGTGCCAGCAGCGTGGGGGGAGGACAGGGGACCAACTATGGCTACACCTTC; cdr3_aa: CASSVGGGQGTNYGYTF
v_call: TRBV11-2; j_call: TRBJ2-1; d_call: .; cdr3_nt: TGTGCCAGCAGCTTAGGACTAGGCAGCTACAATGAGCAGTTCTTC; cdr3_aa: CASSLGLGSYNEQFF
v_call: TRBV6-5; j_call: TRBJ1-1; d_call: TRBD1; cdr3_nt: TGTGCCAGCAGGAACAGGGGTGAGTCGGTCACTGAAGCTTTCTTT; cdr3_aa: CASRNRGESVTEAFF
v_call: TRBV4-1; j_call: TRBJ2-7; d_call: .; cdr3_nt: TGCGCCAGCAGCCGCCAGGGGCTACAAACTCCCGCCTACGAGCAGTACTTC; cdr3_aa: CASSRQGLQTPAYEQYF
v_call: TRBV7-2; j_call: TRBJ1-3; d_call: TRBD1; cdr3_nt: TGTGCCAGCAGCCTCCGGACAGGGGAGACTGGAAACACCATATATTTT; cdr3_aa: CASSLRTGETGNTIYF
v_call: TRBV7-7; j_call: TRBJ2-1; d_call: TRBD2; cdr3_nt: TGTGCTAGCAGCTTAGGGATGGACACTAGCGATGAGCAGTTCTTC; cdr3_aa: CASSLGMDTSDEQFF
v_call: TRBV5-1; j_call: TRBJ1-2; d_call: TRBD1; cdr3_nt: TGCGCCAGCAGCGGGGGGACAGGGAACTATGGCTACACCTTC; cdr3_aa: CASSGGTGNYGYTF
v_call: TRBV7-6; j_call: TRBJ2-5; d_call: TRBD1; cdr3_nt: TGTGCCAGCAGCCCCATCGAGGGGGCCGGAGAGACCCAGTACTTC; cdr3_aa: CASSPIEGAGETQYF
v_call: TRBV11-3; j_call: TRBJ2-1; d_call: TRBD2; cdr3_nt: TGTGCCAGCAGCCCCCGGCGGGGGGGAGTTTACAATGAGCAGTTCTTC; cdr3_aa: CASSPRRGGVYNEQFF
v_call: TRBV2; j_call: TRBJ1-1; d_call: .; cdr3_nt: TGTGCCAGCAGTGAGGGCAGTAACACTGAAGCTTTCTTT; cdr3_aa: CASSEGSNTEAFF
v_call: TRBV30; j_call: TRBJ1-1; d_call: TRBD1; cdr3_nt: TGTGCCTGGAGTCCCTACCGACAGGGACCTATGAACACTGAAGCTTTCTTT; cdr3_aa: CAWSPYRQGPMNTEAFF
v_call: TRBV29-1; j_call: TRBJ1-5; d_call: .; cdr3_nt: TGCAGCGTTGGGGACAACAGAGGAGGACAGCCCCAGCATTTT; cdr3_aa: CSVGDNRGGQPQHF
v_call: TRBV5-1; j_call: TRBJ2-7; d_call: .; cdr3_nt: TGCGCCAGCAGCCGGGACTCCTACGAGCAGTACTTC; cdr3_aa: CASSRDSYEQYF
v_call: TRBV30; j_call: TRBJ1-6; d_call: TRBD1; cdr3_nt: TGTGCCTGGAACGATGGACAGGGGGCTGGATCACCCCTCCACTTT; cdr3_aa: CAWNDGQGAGSPLHF
v_call: TRBV28; j_call: TRBJ2-1; d_call: .; cdr3_nt: TGTGCCAGCAGCCCTGGACTATATAAGCAGTTCTTC; cdr3_aa: CASSPGLYKQFF
v_call: TRBV5-5; j_call: TRBJ1-2; d_call: TRBD1; cdr3_nt: TGTGCCAGCAGCTGGGACAGAGCTAACTATGGCTACACCTTC; cdr3_aa: CASSWDRANYGYTF
v_call: TRBV30; j_call: TRBJ1-1; d_call: .; cdr3_nt: TGTGCCTGGTACGCGGCCTTCAGTCGGGGCACTGAAGCTTTCTTT; cdr3_aa: CAWYAAFSRGTEAFF
v_call: TRBV28; j_call: TRBJ2-7; d_call: TRBD2; cdr3_nt: TGTGCCAGCAACACCGGGACTAGCGGTTGGGAGCAGTACTTC; cdr3_aa: CASNTGTSGWEQYF